This T cell receptor (beta chain) was profiled in a study of blood T cells in healthy people across ages. The CDR3 covers 11 residues. Germline CDR1 and CDR2: MDHEN and SYDVKM. Trimming cost V 4 bases and J 7 bases; bases outside gene matches: 0. Only a few counts were recorded for this clonotype. A second PCR, run for roughly 7 to 11 cycles, used a sample-barcoded 5' primer plus a J-beta primer mix. From the 5' RACE reads, TCRdb called clonotypes with MiXCR, one entry per CDR3 protein. The sample records 600,000 to 1,000,000 distinct CDR3 sequences, about 25% being singletons. The data were also submitted as part of a second study, on T cells of mothers and their children. That source adds: It was related mother-child pairs that showed slightly higher overlap than unrelated pairs, without reaching significance.

The TCR originated in a boy aged 5-17 years in good health. The chain uses TRBV28 and TRBJ1-2, with 7 positions matching TRBD1. The sequencing input was blood. This chain's CDR3 is CASSWDSGYTF. The CDR3 DNA sequence: TGTGCCAGCAGTTGGGACAGTGGCTACACCTTC.